Each of the 31 T cell receptor beta chains below was sequenced from the same sample in a study of PD-1 blockade in classical Hodgkin lymphoma. Patients all relapsed after autologous stem cell transplantation, and there was variation in brentuximab vedotin exposure. The protocol was immunoSEQ multiplex PCR, while the TCRdb copy is restricted to in-frame clones and leaves out a portion. The repertoire consists of more than 90,000 clones, with roughly 79% occurring once and the leading ten covering about 15%. The source was peripheral blood mononuclear cells (PBMCs), collected before the second cycle of nivolumab. The receptors here all came from a human donor with classical Hodgkin lymphoma.

This chain connects TRBV28 to TRBJ2-7; D is unresolved. CDR3 length: 14 amino acids. Trimming took 3 bases from V and 2 from J, leaving 11 bases between them. Germline V gives CDR1 MDHEN, CDR2 SYDVKM. CDR3: CASSFTSRTYEQYF. CDR3 nucleotides: TGTGCCAGCAGTTTCACTTCTAGAACCTACGAGCAGTACTTC. Looking up the rest from reference TRBV28 and TRBJ2-7 gives the full variable domain: DVKVTQSSRYLVKRTGEKVFLECVQDMDHENMFWYRQDPGLGLRLIYFSYDVKMKEKGDIPEGYSVSREKKERFSLILESASTNQTSMYLCASSFTSRTYEQYFGPGTRLTVT.

The chain links TRBV4-2 to TRBJ2-7, with 10 bases fitting TRBD2. This CDR3 has 17 amino acids. Germline V gene data show CDR1 as LGHNA and CDR2 as YNFKEQ. Trimming removed 3 bases from V and 4 bases from J; junction bases left unmatched: 12. The CDR3 loop is CASSHATLSGRAYEQYF. For the CDR3, the DNA is TGTGCCAGCAGCCATGCCACCCTCAGCGGGAGGGCTTACGAGCAGTACTTC.

In its sample, this clone was seen once. The gene calls are TRBV4-2 and TRBJ1-1; no clear D. The CDR3 has 14 amino acids. CDR1 and CDR2 (germline): LGHNA, YNFKEQ. V lost 0 bases to trimming and J lost 1 base, with 6 bases between them. The chain's CDR3 is CASSQDRSNTEAFF. The CDR3 nucleotides are TGTGCCAGCAGCCAAGACAGATCGAACACTGAAGCTTTCTTT.

The genes are TRBV7-6 and TRBJ2-7; D might be TRBD1 (6 bases). Germline V gene sequence: CDR1 SGHVS, CDR2 FNYEAQ. V dropped 5 bases and J dropped 0 bases, with 14 bases sitting between them. The CDR3 extends over 15 amino acids. The CDR3 loop is CASSQGSTSSYEQYF. CDR3 nucleotide sequence: TGTGCCAGCAGCCAGGGGAGTACCAGCTCCTACGAGCAGTACTTC. Filled out from reference TRBV7-6 and TRBJ2-7, the complete variable domain reads GAGVSQSPRYKVTKRGQDVALRCDPISGHVSLYWYRQALGQGPEFLTYFNYEAQQDKSGLPNDRFSAERPEGSISTLTIQRTEQRDSAMYRCASSQGSTSSYEQYFGPGTRLTVT.

The rearrangement joins TRBV19 to TRBJ2-5; D gene ambiguous. Germline values: CDR1 LNHDA, CDR2 SQIVND (reference sequence). The V end lost 3 bases, the J end lost 7 bases, and 9 bases lay between the germline ends. The CDR3 sequence is 12 residues long. The CDR3 DNA reads TGTGCCAGTAGTATTAAGGGTGGGACCCAGTACTTC. Translation gives CASSIKGGTQYF. The full variable domain, its missing parts supplied by reference TRBV19 and TRBJ2-5, is DGGITQSPKYLFRKEGQNVTLSCEQNLNHDAMYWYRQDPGQGLRLIYYSQIVNDFQKGDIAEGYSVSREKKESFPLTVTSAQKNPTAFYLCASSIKGGTQYFGPGTRLLVL.

The chain links TRBV18 to TRBJ2-7; D gene unclear. V lost 6 bases to trimming and J lost 0 bases, with 21 bases between them. The CDR3 totals 17 residues. The germline CDR1 and CDR2 sequences are KGHSH and LQKENI. CDR3 residues: CASSALGPWSSSYEQYF. CDR3 DNA: TGTGCCAGCTCTGCCCTTGGCCCATGGTCTAGCTCCTACGAGCAGTACTTC.

This chain joins TRBV5-1 and TRBJ2-1; TRBD2 matches 10 bases. V dropped 2 bases and J dropped 9; count of bases not matched to a gene: 2. Germline V gives CDR1 SGHRS, CDR2 YFSETQ. The CDR3 has 13 residues. CDR3 nucleotides: TGCGCCAGCAGCTTAGCGGGAGGGTTTGAGCAGTTCTTC. This sequence encodes CASSLAGGFEQFF. Using reference TRBV5-1 and TRBJ2-1 for the parts outside the CDR3, the full variable domain is KAGVTQTPRYLIKTRGQQVTLSCSPISGHRSVSWYQQTPGQGLQFLFEYFSETQRNKGNFPGRFSGRQFSNSRSEMNVSTLELGDSALYLCASSLAGGFEQFFGPGTRLTVL.

This sequence joins TRBV7-9 and TRBJ2-4; TRBD1 agrees at 7 bases. The ends lost 1 base at V and 6 bases at J; junction bases unmatched: 3. CDR3 length: 14 residues. Germline assignment: CDR1 SEHNR and CDR2 FQNEAQ (reference sequence). As DNA, the CDR3 is TGTGCCAGCAGCTTAGTAGGGGGCGGAAACATTCAGTACTTC. It translates to CASSLVGGGNIQYF.

V gene TRBV18 combines with J gene TRBJ2-2, with D unresolved. The CDR3 has 13 amino acids. Germline CDR1 KGHSH, CDR2 LQKENI. V was trimmed by 2 bases and J by 10 bases, leaving 11 bases between them. CDR3 sequence: CASSPLNAAELFF. The CDR3 region has the DNA TGTGCCAGCTCACCATTAAACGCGGCGGAGCTGTTTTTT.

The chain is built from TRBV6-5 and TRBJ2-7; the D gene could be TRBD1 or TRBD2 (5 bases each). Looked up from germline, CDR1 is MNHEY and CDR2 is SVGAGI. CDR3 size: 15 residues. V lost 0 bases to trimming and J lost 6 bases, with 15 bases between them. The CDR3 DNA reads as TGTGCCAGCAGTTACTCGGGGCGGATTCGGGGCGAGCAGTACTTC. It translates to CASSYSGRIRGEQYF.

J is TRBJ2-7 and V is TRBV6-1, with 9 bases fitting TRBD1. V was clipped by 6 bases and J by 4 bases; unmatched bases: 7. The germline V gene has CDR1 MNHNS and CDR2 SASEGT. This CDR3 spans 14 amino acids. The CDR3 DNA sequence: TGTGCCAGCAGACGGGACAGGGCAGTTTACGAGCAGTACTTC. As protein: CASRRDRAVYEQYF.

This clone appeared once. The chain links TRBV2 to TRBJ1-1, with D tentatively TRBD1 (6 bases). The germline V gene encodes CDR1 SNHLY and CDR2 FYNNEI. The CDR3 runs to 14 residues. The V gene lost 8 bases and the J gene lost 1 base, with 14 bases spanning the gap. CDR3 coding DNA: TGTGCCAGCCGACCCGACAGGCGGAACACTGAAGCTTTCTTT. It yields the protein CASRPDRRNTEAFF. Full variable domain (rest looked up from reference TRBV2 and TRBJ1-1): EPEVTQTPSHQVTQMGQEVILRCVPISNHLYFYWYRQILGQKVEFLVSFYNNEISEKSEIFDDQFSVERPDGSNFTLKIRSTKLEDSAMYFCASRPDRRNTEAFFGQGTRLTVV.

This clone was observed a few times. This chain links TRBV28 with TRBJ2-7; D remains unclear. The CDR3 loop spans 12 amino acids. The V end lost 5 bases, the J end lost 7 bases, and 12 bases lay between the germline ends. Germline loops: CDR1 MDHEN, CDR2 SYDVKM. The DNA for the CDR3 is TGTGCCAGCAGTCCCCCCCGACGGGAGCAGTACTTC. Its protein is CASSPPRREQYF.

The rearrangement uses TRBV9 and TRBJ2-7, with unresolved D. Between the trimmed V and J ends, which lost 3 bases and 3 bases, there was a span of 4 bases. CDR3 length: 11 residues. The germline gives CDR1 SGDLS, CDR2 YYNGEE. The CDR3 DNA sequence: TGTGCCAGCAGCGCAGACTACGAGCAGTACTTC. This encodes CASSADYEQYF.

This rearrangement joins TRBV6-5 to TRBJ2-4; D call uncertain. The V and J ends lost 11 bases and 8 bases respectively, with 19 bases between them. Looked up from germline, CDR1 is MNHEY and CDR2 is SVGAGI. This CDR3 has 13 amino acids. This CDR3 reads CAVSAPSGDIQYF. CDR3 DNA: TGTGCCGTATCCGCACCCTCTGGAGACATTCAGTACTTC.

This CDR3 reads CASSRDNTNTGELFF. In nucleotides, the CDR3 is TGTGCCAGCAGCCGGGACAACACGAACACCGGGGAGCTGTTTTTT. The chain combines TRBV6-4 with TRBJ2-2; D may be TRBD1 (6 bases). The V and J ends lost 6 bases and 0 bases respectively, with 11 bases between them. The CDR3 covers 15 residues. Germline assignment: CDR1 MRHNA and CDR2 SNTAGT.

The chain joins TRBV6-5 to TRBJ2-7, with D possibly TRBD1 on 6 matching bases. V gave up 5 bases and J gave up 2 bases, with 16 bases separating them. CDR1 is MNHEY, CDR2 SVGAGI, per germline. This CDR3 comprises 15 residues. CDR3 region: CASSPQGTTAYEQYF. DNA of the CDR3: TGTGCCAGCAGTCCACAGGGTACTACCGCCTACGAGCAGTACTTC.

This clone was counted only a few times. The J gene is TRBJ2-7, the V gene TRBV5-1; 8 nucleotides match TRBD1. V shed 0 bases, J shed 2 bases, and the junction held 13 bases outside the gene matches. Germline V gene lookup returns CDR1 SGHRS and CDR2 YFSETQ. This CDR3 comprises 18 residues. CDR3 region: CASSLASPGGRMTYEQYF. The CDR3 DNA follows: TGCGCCAGCAGCTTGGCGAGCCCAGGGGGCAGAATGACCTACGAGCAGTACTTC.

This clone occurred a few times. This chain connects TRBV6-1 to TRBJ1-2; 10 bases fit TRBD1. CDR1 is MNHNS and CDR2 is SASEGT in the germline V gene. The CDR3 is 13 residues long. V lost 6 bases, J lost 9 bases, and 7 bases stayed unmatched. The CDR3 DNA reads as TGTGCCAGCAGCGACGGGACAGGGGATCGCTACACCTTC. Its protein product is CASSDGTGDRYTF.

The rearrangement joins TRBV4-1 to TRBJ2-3, with TRBD2 matching 10 bases. CDR3 length: 21 residues. Trimming took 0 bases from V and 0 from J; bases not matched to a gene: 15. Germline V lookup: CDR1 MGHRA, CDR2 YSYEKL. CDR3 sequence (DNA): TGCGCCAGCAGCCAAGAAATCACCCTGCCTTGGACTAGCGGTAGCACAGATACGCAGTATTTT. Protein product: CASSQEITLPWTSGSTDTQYF.

The genes are TRBV9 and TRBJ2-1, with D perhaps TRBD2 (6 bases). Germline loops: CDR1 SGDLS, CDR2 YYNGEE. The CDR3 consists of 16 residues. The V end was cut by 4 bases, the J end by 4 bases, with 18 bases between. The CDR3 is CASSSPAGIPYNEQFF. The CDR3 nucleotides read TGTGCCAGCAGCTCACCAGCGGGCATCCCGTACAATGAGCAGTTCTTC.

The V gene is TRBV5-4, the J gene TRBJ2-1; 7 positions agree with TRBD2. The CDR3 contains 17 residues. The junction had 10 bases not matched to a gene; V was cut back by 4 bases and J by 0 bases. CDR1 SGHNT and CDR2 YYREEE come from the germline V gene (reference sequence). The CDR3 loop is CASSAGLAESSYNEQFF. The CDR3 region has the DNA TGTGCCAGCAGCGCTGGTCTAGCGGAATCCTCCTACAATGAGCAGTTCTTC.

The V gene is TRBV27, the J gene TRBJ1-2; TRBD1 matches 8 bases. V trimming: 5 bases; J trimming: 7 bases; junction bases outside the gene matches: 6. This CDR3 region has 13 residues. Germline-derived CDR1 and CDR2 are MNHEY and SMNVEV (reference sequence). CDR3 in DNA: TGTGCCAGCAGTACTACAACAGGGGGTGGCTACACCTTC. As protein: CASSTTTGGGYTF.

This chain links TRBV7-9 with TRBJ2-7; TRBD1 matches 9 bases. V dropped 5 bases and J dropped 2; count of bases not matched to a gene: 10. Per germline, CDR1 SEHNR and CDR2 FQNEAQ (reference sequence). The CDR3 sequence is 16 residues long. CDR3 amino acids: CASSPLGQGIPYEQYF. DNA for the CDR3: TGTGCCAGCAGCCCCCTGGGACAGGGTATTCCCTACGAGCAGTACTTC.

This clone was seen once. The chain uses TRBV5-4 and TRBJ2-3, with D perhaps given as TRBD1 or TRBD2 (6 bases each). Per germline, CDR1 SGHNT and CDR2 YYREEE (reference sequence). The length of the CDR3 is 15 residues. V was pared by 0 bases and J by 3 bases, with 11 bases between. The CDR3 DNA reads as TGTGCCAGCAGCTTGGATCAGGGGAGGACAGATACGCAGTATTTT. Protein product: CASSLDQGRTDTQYF. The variable domain in full, completed from reference TRBV5-4 and TRBJ2-3, reads ETGVTQSPTHLIKTRGQQVTLRCSSQSGHNTVSWYQQALGQGPQFIFQYYREEENGRGNFPPRFSGLQFPNYSSELNVNALELDDSALYLCASSLDQGRTDTQYFGPGTRLTVL.

Concerning this clone itself: With a much larger clone just one base away, this may be a read error. This chain connects TRBV7-4 to TRBJ2-7; D is unresolved. CDR3 size: 13 residues. V was pared by 7 bases and J by 2 bases, with 12 bases between. Germline V lookup: CDR1 SGHVT, CDR2 SQSDAQ. CDR3 nucleotides: TGTGCCAGCAACTTGTCTCCGCCCTACGAGCAGTACTTC. Protein: CASNLSPPYEQYF.

The chain has TRBV18 and TRBJ1-1; D call uncertain. This CDR3 has 13 amino acids. Deletions cut 0 bases from V and 11 bases from J, with 13 bases between. Germline CDR1 is KGHSH and CDR2 is LQKENI. CDR3 loop: CASSPPIAGWAFF. The CDR3 coding sequence is TGTGCCAGCTCACCACCGATTGCAGGTTGGGCTTTCTTT.

The CDR3 DNA is TGTGCCAGCATTACAAGCGGGAGGTCCTACAATGAGCAGTTCTTC. Protein product: CASITSGRSYNEQFF. The chain has TRBV28 and TRBJ2-1, with 9 nucleotides matching TRBD2. Germline assignment: CDR1 MDHEN and CDR2 SYDVKM. The junction had 5 bases not matched to a gene; V was cut back by 7 bases and J by 1 base. The CDR3 has 15 amino acids.

The chain joins TRBV5-1 to TRBJ1-4, with D hard to call. Germline V gene data show CDR1 as SGHRS and CDR2 as YFSETQ. The V and J ends lost 0 bases and 4 bases respectively, with 7 bases between them. The CDR3 is 14 residues long. The CDR3 is CASSLGGDNEKLFF. Here the CDR3 DNA reads TGCGCCAGCAGCTTGGGAGGAGATAATGAAAAACTGTTTTTT.

CDR3 sequence (DNA): TGTGCCTGGGGATCAACAGGGAGGAACACTGAAGCTTTCTTT. Translation: CAWGSTGRNTEAFF. The chain joins TRBV30 to TRBJ1-1, with a possible D match to TRBD1 (6 bases). Trimming pared 5 bases from V and 1 base from J, leaving 14 bases between. The CDR3 runs to 14 residues. Per germline, CDR1 GTSNPN and CDR2 SVGIG (reference sequence).

The chain couples TRBV19 to TRBJ1-2; D not certain. The V end was cut by 1 base, the J end by 2 bases, with 11 bases between. The CDR3 length is 15 residues. The V gene's germline CDR1 is LNHDA and CDR2 SQIVND (reference sequence). The CDR3 region is CASSIVLGNNYGYTF. The CDR3 DNA follows: TGTGCCAGTAGTATAGTCCTGGGAAACAACTATGGCTACACCTTC.